These 17 T cell receptor beta chains originate from one sample sequenced in a study of blood T cell repertoires in COVID-19. Only in-frame clones appear in the TCRdb table, and some are missing; sequencing was by immunoSEQ multiplex PCR. The top ten hold 0.7% to 0.8% of the sample, which has 150,000 to 250,000 clones, 94% seen once. Sequences were obtained from peripheral blood. The receptors come from a man younger than 40 with COVID-19, enrolled during active disease.

The chain links TRBV9 to TRBJ2-1; the D gene is possibly TRBD2 (6 bases). This CDR3 is built from 15 residues. CDR1 SGDLS and CDR2 YYNGEE come from the germline V gene. The V and J ends lost 4 bases and 7 bases respectively, with 18 bases between them. The CDR3 sequence: CASSSTGTGFNEQFF. CDR3 sequence (DNA): TGTGCCAGCAGCTCTACCGGGACTGGGTTTAATGAGCAGTTCTTC. Full variable domain (rest looked up from reference TRBV9 and TRBJ2-1): DSGVTQTPKHLITATGQRVTLRCSPRSGDLSVYWYQQSLDQGLQFLIQYYNGEERAKGNILERFSAQQFPDLHSELNLSSLELGDSALYFCASSSTGTGFNEQFFGPGTRLTVL.

The rearrangement joins TRBV28 to TRBJ2-7, with 9 nucleotides matching TRBD1. The CDR3 sequence is 16 residues long. Germline values: CDR1 MDHEN, CDR2 SYDVKM. V lost 3 bases to trimming and J lost 3 bases; unmatched junction nucleotides: 9. As DNA, the CDR3 is TGTGCCAGCAGTTTTGCTGCGTGGACAGGGGACTACGAGCAGTACTTC. Encoded protein: CASSFAAWTGDYEQYF.

The chain links TRBV28 to TRBJ1-4; TRBD1 is a possible D gene (5 bases). V was trimmed by 3 bases and J by 6 bases, leaving 14 bases between them. Germline CDR1 reads MDHEN; CDR2 reads SYDVKM. The CDR3 loop spans 15 amino acids. CDR3 amino acids: CASSLGYRGDEKLFF. The CDR3 DNA sequence: TGTGCCAGCAGTTTGGGATATAGGGGCGATGAAAAACTGTTTTTT.

V and J are TRBV29-1 and TRBJ1-1; D unclear. Trimming pared 3 bases from V and 0 bases from J, leaving 8 bases between. The V gene's germline CDR1 is SQVTM and CDR2 ANQGSEA. The CDR3 spans 13 residues. Here the CDR3 reads CSVERRMNTEAFF. CDR3 in DNA: TGCAGCGTTGAGCGCAGGATGAACACTGAAGCTTTCTTT.

The chain uses TRBV30 and TRBJ1-2; D perhaps matches TRBD1 (6 bases). The germline V and J ends were trimmed by 4 bases and 3 bases, with 12 bases remaining between them. Germline V CDR1 and CDR2: GTSNPN, SVGIG (reference sequence). This CDR3 has 13 amino acids. The DNA of the CDR3 is TGTGCCTGGACGCTCCAGGGGCACTATGGCTACACCTTC. Amino acids: CAWTLQGHYGYTF.

The chain joins TRBV29-1 to TRBJ1-1, with 7 positions matching TRBD1. Germline CDR1 SQVTM, CDR2 ANQGSEA. The CDR3 length is 13 residues. The ends lost 3 bases at V and 10 bases at J; junction bases unmatched: 11. In nucleotides, the CDR3 is TGCAGCGTTGATCAAGAGGGACAGCTCGGAGCTTTCTTT. This gives the protein CSVDQEGQLGAFF.

The V gene is TRBV10-1, the J gene TRBJ1-3, with D possibly matching TRBD1 (6 bases). This CDR3 has 15 amino acids. Germline values: CDR1 WNHNN, CDR2 SYGVQD (reference sequence). The V and J ends lost 0 bases and 7 bases respectively, with 13 bases between them. CDR3 DNA: TGCGCCAGCAGTGAGTCGGGGGCCTCGGGGAACACCATATATTTT. This encodes CASSESGASGNTIYF.

The V and J genes are TRBV4-1 and TRBJ1-1, with D uncertain. The V and J ends lost 2 bases and 0 bases respectively, with 13 bases between them. The CDR3 consists of 16 residues. The germline CDR1 and CDR2 sequences are MGHRA and YSYEKL. CDR3 in amino acids: CASSQREGSMNTEAFF. For the CDR3, the DNA is TGCGCCAGCAGCCAACGGGAGGGTTCCATGAACACTGAAGCTTTCTTT.

The rearrangement joins TRBV7-2 to TRBJ1-4, with 9 nucleotides matching TRBD1. V lost 4 bases, J lost 7 bases, and 10 bases stayed unmatched. The germline gives CDR1 SGHTA, CDR2 FQGNSA. CDR3 length: 16 amino acids. The CDR3 nucleotides are TGTGCCAGCAGCTCATCGTCGGGACAGGGCACTGAAAAACTGTTTTTT. It encodes CASSSSSGQGTEKLFF.

V is TRBV2 and J is TRBJ1-2; 7 bases line up with TRBD1. The CDR3 is made up of 16 amino acids. J was trimmed by 0 bases and V by 3 bases; bases with no gene match: 7. In germline, CDR1 is SNHLY, CDR2 FYNNEI. CDR3 nucleotide sequence: TGTGCCAGCAGTGAGGGGACAGTGGGCCCTAACTATGGCTACACCTTC. Translated, it gives CASSEGTVGPNYGYTF.

The chain links TRBV12-3 or TRBV12-4 to TRBJ2-3, with D maybe TRBD1 (6 bases). V was cut by 3 bases and J by 4 bases, with 8 bases left in between. The CDR3 length is 13 residues. The CDR3 DNA follows: TGTGCCAGCAGTTTGACAGGTCCAGATACGCAGTATTTT. Amino acid sequence: CASSLTGPDTQYF.

The V and J genes are TRBV5-6 and TRBJ1-2; TRBD1 aligns across 8 bases. The V gene's germline CDR1 is SGHDT and CDR2 YYEEEE. V shed 7 bases and J 4 bases; nucleotides not matched to a gene: 3. CDR3 length: 12 amino acids. In DNA form, the CDR3 reads TGTGCCAGCTGCGACAGGGGCTATGGCTACACCTTC. Its translation is CASCDRGYGYTF.

A remark on this clone: Other DNA sequences in the same sample also yield this CDR3. The chain couples TRBV5-1 to TRBJ1-2; unclear D gene. V was pared by 2 bases and J by 0 bases, with 8 bases between. The V gene's germline CDR1 is SGHRS and CDR2 YFSETQ. There are 14 residues in the CDR3. CDR3 sequence: CASSLSSSNYGYTF. The CDR3 DNA reads as TGCGCCAGCAGCTTAAGCTCCTCTAACTATGGCTACACCTTC.

The chain links TRBV7-9 to TRBJ2-3; D is unclear. Trimming stripped 3 bases from V and 3 bases from J, with 16 bases between. The CDR3 has 16 amino acids. Germline V gene data show CDR1 as SEHNR and CDR2 as FQNEAQ (reference sequence). The CDR3 reads CASSFRLAEATDTQYF. CDR3 in DNA: TGTGCCAGCAGCTTTCGCCTGGCAGAAGCGACAGATACGCAGTATTTT.

The rearrangement joins TRBV19 to TRBJ1-5; D is undetermined. This CDR3 has 15 residues. V was clipped by 3 bases and J by 7 bases, with 16 bases between them. CDR1 and CDR2 (germline): LNHDA, SQIVND (reference sequence). As DNA, the CDR3 is TGTGCCAGTAGTATTGGGGTCGGGATAAAACAGCCCCAGCATTTT. As protein: CASSIGVGIKQPQHF.

The rearrangement links TRBV19 to TRBJ1-1; D is uncertain. CDR1 is LNHDA, CDR2 SQIVND, per germline (reference sequence). V was clipped by 4 bases and J by 3 bases, with 9 bases between them. The CDR3 sequence is 13 residues long. CDR3: CASSTTLHTEAFF. In nucleotides, the CDR3 is TGTGCCAGTAGTACGACATTGCACACTGAAGCTTTCTTT.

The chain uses TRBV20-1 and TRBJ2-3, with 8 bases lining up with TRBD2. CDR3 length equals 15 residues. With V trimmed by 3 bases and J by 6 bases, 11 bases remained unmatched. CDR1 is DFQATT, CDR2 SNEGSKA, per germline (reference sequence). In nucleotides, the CDR3 is TGCAGTGCTAGTTACGGGGGGGGACACAGTGATACGCAGTATTTT. Its protein is CSASYGGGHSDTQYF.